Shown below are 4 T cell receptor delta chains from a single sample sequenced in a study of Vδ1+ human thymocytes (dated by TCRdb to the late 2010s). Results the study describes overall, beyond this receptor: Unlike the oligoclonal repertoires in peripheral blood, the thymic TRG and TRD repertoires appeared highly polyclonal, with Gaussian CDR3 length distributions.

The listed sequencing device is Illumina MiSeq. RNA extraction was performed with the RNeasy mini kit, and reverse transcription was done with Superscript III. CDR3 amplicons were produced by multiplex PCR using pooled V-gene forward primers and a constant-region reverse primer with Illumina adaptor overhangs. The public reads were reprocessed by TCRdb using CATT, and rows of matching DNA were later combined. The sample table contains about 50,000 delta-chain clones; only one count was recorded for around 16% of them. The biggest ten clones account for 0.3% to 0.45% of the sample. These TCRs are of unknown antigen specificity. What was sequenced was Vdelta1+ gamma-delta thymocytes from the thymus. This specimen's cell subset or site label, interpreted: FACS-sorted CD3+ TCRalphabeta- TCRVdelta1+ TCRVdelta2- thymocytes. The receptors were sampled from a girl in the first two years of life who had congenital heart surgery.

This chain links TRDV1 with TRDJ1, with 12 bases identical to TRDD3. The CDR3 loop spans 23 amino acids. V gave up 3 bases and J gave up 3 bases; unmatched junction bases: 26. Germline CDR1 TSWWSYY, CDR2 QGS. Here the CDR3 reads CALGDSRPPSRTGGYLPPDKLIF. DNA of the CDR3: TGTGCTCTTGGGGACTCACGCCCGCCTTCTCGTACTGGGGGATACCTCCCCCCCGATAAACTCATCTTT.

The chain recombines TRDV1 with TRDJ1, with TRDD3 identical over 10 bases. The J segment lost 1 base and the V segment lost 4 bases, leaving 24 bases of the junction unmatched. Germline V gene sequence: CDR1 TSWWSYY, CDR2 QGS. The CDR3 consists of 22 residues. The CDR3 coding sequence is TGTGCTCTTGGGGGATTAATTCCCTACTGGGGGATGGGTGTAGGGGCCACCGATAAACTCATCTTT. It encodes CALGGLIPYWGMGVGATDKLIF.

There are a few counts of this clone. V usage is TRDV1 and J usage is TRDJ1, with D possibly called TRDD2 or TRDD3 (6 bases each). Trimming removed 3 bases at V and 4 bases at J, with 30 bases between. CDR1 TSWWSYY and CDR2 QGS come from the germline V gene. This CDR3 is 20 amino acids long. The CDR3 sequence is CALGEVLRGTGRLTHDKLIF. CDR3 coding DNA: TGTGCTCTTGGGGAGGTCCTACGTGGTACTGGGCGCCTCACCCACGATAAACTCATCTTT.

A remark on this clone: Other DNA sequences within the sample encode an identical CDR3. The chain recombines TRAV29/DV5 with TRDJ1; TRDD3 aligns across 10 bases. Per germline, CDR1 NSMFDY and CDR2 ISSIKDK. V gave up 7 bases and J gave up 8 bases; unmatched junction bases: 23. The CDR3 totals 17 residues. The CDR3 DNA reads TGTGCACCCCATCCTGATATGGACTGGGGGATCGTACCCAAACTCATCTTT. As protein: CAPHPDMDWGIVPKLIF.